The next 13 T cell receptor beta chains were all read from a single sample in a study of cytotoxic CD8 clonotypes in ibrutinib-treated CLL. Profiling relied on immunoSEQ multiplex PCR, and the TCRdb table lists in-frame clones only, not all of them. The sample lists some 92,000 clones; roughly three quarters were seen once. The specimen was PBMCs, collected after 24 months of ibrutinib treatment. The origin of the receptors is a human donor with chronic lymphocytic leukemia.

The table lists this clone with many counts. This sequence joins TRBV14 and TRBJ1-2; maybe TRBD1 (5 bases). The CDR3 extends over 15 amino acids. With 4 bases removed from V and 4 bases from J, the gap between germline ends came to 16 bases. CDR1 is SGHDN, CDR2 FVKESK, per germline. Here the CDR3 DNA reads TGTGCCAGCAGCCCCGGGACTCTCTTCGTCTATGGCTACACCTTC. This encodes CASSPGTLFVYGYTF. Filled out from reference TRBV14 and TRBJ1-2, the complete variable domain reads EAGVTQFPSHSVIEKGQTVTLRCDPISGHDNLYWYRRVMGKEIKFLLHFVKESKQDESGMPNNRFLAERTGGTYSTLKVQPAELEDSGVYFCASSPGTLFVYGYTFGSGTRLTVV.

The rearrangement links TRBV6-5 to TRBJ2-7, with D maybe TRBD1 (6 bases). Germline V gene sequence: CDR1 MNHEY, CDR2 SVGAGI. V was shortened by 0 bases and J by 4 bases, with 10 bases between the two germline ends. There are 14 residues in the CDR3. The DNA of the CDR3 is TGTGCCAGCAGTTACTCTGGAACAGGGTACGAGCAGTACTTC. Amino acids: CASSYSGTGYEQYF.

CDR3 loop: CASSLMDGNYGYTF. The DNA for the CDR3 is TGTGCCAGCAGCTTAATGGACGGAAACTATGGCTACACCTTC. V gene TRBV5-5 combines with J gene TRBJ1-2, with D unclear. The length of the CDR3 is 14 residues. Germline V CDR1 and CDR2: SGHKS, YYEKEE (reference sequence). The germline V and J ends were trimmed by 2 bases and 2 bases, with 10 bases remaining between them.

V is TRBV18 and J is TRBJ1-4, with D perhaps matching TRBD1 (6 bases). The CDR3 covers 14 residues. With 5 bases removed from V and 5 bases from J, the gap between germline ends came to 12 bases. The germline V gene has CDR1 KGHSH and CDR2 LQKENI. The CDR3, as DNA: TGTGCCAGCTCATCCAGGGGCACCAATGAAAAACTGTTTTTT. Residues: CASSSRGTNEKLFF.

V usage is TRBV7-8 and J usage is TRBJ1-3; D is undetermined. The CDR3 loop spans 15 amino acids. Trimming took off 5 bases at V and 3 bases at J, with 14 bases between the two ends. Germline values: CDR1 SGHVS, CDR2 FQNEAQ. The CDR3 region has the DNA TGTGCCAGCAGCCCATCTCTTCTGGTTGGAAACACCATATATTTT. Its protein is CASSPSLLVGNTIYF.

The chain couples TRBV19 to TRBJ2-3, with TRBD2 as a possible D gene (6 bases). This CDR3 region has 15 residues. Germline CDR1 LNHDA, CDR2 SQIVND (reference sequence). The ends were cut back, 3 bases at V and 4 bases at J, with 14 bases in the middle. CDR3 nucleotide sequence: TGTGCCAGTAGTATCAATCGCGGGATGGCAGATACGCAGTATTTT. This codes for CASSINRGMADTQYF. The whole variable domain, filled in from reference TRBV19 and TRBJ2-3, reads DGGITQSPKYLFRKEGQNVTLSCEQNLNHDAMYWYRQDPGQGLRLIYYSQIVNDFQKGDIAEGYSVSREKKESFPLTVTSAQKNPTAFYLCASSINRGMADTQYFGPGTRLTVL.

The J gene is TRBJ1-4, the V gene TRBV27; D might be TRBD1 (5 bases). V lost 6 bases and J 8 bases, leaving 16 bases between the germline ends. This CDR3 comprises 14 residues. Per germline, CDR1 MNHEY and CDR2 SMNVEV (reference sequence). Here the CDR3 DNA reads TGTGCCAGCAGGTCATGGGACGGAGGAGAAAAACTGTTTTTT. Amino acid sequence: CASRSWDGGEKLFF.

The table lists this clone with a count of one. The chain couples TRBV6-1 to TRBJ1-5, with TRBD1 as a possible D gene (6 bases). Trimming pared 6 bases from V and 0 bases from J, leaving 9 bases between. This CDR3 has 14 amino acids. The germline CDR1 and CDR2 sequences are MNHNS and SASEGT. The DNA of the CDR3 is TGTGCCAGCAGGGAACAGGGTAGCAATCAGCCCCAGCATTTT. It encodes CASREQGSNQPQHF.

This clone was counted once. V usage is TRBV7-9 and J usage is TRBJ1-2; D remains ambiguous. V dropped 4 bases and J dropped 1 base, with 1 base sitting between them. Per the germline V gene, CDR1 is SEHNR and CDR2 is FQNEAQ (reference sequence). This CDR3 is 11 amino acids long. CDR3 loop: CASSYNYGYTF. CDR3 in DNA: TGTGCCAGCAGCTATAACTATGGCTACACCTTC.

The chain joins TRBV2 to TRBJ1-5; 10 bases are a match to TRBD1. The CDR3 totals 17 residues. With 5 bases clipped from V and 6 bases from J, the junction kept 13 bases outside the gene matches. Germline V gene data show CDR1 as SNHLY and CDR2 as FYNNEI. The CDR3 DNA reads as TGTGCCAGCAGTAGCCTGGACAGGGGGTCTGTGCTTCAGCCCCAGCATTTT. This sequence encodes CASSSLDRGSVLQPQHF.

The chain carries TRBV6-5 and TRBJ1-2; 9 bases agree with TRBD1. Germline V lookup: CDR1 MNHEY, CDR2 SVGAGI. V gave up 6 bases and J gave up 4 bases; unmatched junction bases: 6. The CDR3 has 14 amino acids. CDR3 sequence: CASSPDRGGYGYTF. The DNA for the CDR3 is TGTGCCAGCAGCCCGGACAGGGGTGGCTATGGCTACACCTTC.

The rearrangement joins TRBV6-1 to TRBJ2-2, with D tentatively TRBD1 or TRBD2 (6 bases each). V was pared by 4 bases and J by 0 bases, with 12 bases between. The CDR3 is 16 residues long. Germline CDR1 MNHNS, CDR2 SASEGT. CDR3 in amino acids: CASSAGGGSNTGELFF. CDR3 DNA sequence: TGTGCCAGCAGTGCAGGAGGGGGGTCGAACACCGGGGAGCTGTTTTTT.

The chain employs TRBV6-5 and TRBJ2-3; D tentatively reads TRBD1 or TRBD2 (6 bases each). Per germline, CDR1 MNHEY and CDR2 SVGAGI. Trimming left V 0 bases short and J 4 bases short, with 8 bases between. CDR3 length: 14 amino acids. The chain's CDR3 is CASSYSGGADTQYF. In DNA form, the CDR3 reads TGTGCCAGCAGTTACTCGGGGGGCGCAGATACGCAGTATTTT.